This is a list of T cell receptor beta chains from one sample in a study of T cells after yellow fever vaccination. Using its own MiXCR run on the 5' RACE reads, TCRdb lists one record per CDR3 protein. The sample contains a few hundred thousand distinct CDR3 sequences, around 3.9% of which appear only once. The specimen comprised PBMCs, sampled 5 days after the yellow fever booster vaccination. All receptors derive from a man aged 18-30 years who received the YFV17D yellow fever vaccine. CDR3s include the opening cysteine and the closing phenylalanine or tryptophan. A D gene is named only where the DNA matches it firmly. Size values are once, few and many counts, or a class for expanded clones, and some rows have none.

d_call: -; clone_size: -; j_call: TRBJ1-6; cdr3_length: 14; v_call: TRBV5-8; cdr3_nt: TGTGCCAGCAGCACAGAAAAGGGTCGTTCACCCCTCCACTTT; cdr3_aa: CASSTEKGRSPLHF
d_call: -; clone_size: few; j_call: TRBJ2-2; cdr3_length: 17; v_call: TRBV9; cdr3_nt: TGTGCCAGCAGCGGGCAATACAGGGTAGGAGGTGACGGGGAGCTGTTTTTT; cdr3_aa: CASSGQYRVGGDGELFF
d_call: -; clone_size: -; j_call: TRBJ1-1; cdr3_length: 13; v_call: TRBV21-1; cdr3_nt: TGTGCCACCACAACAGGGCCGGACACTGAAGCTTTCTTT; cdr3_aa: CATTTGPDTEAFF
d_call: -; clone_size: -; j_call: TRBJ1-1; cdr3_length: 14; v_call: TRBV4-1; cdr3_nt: TGCGCCAGCAGCAAGAGTCCGAGGAGTCTTGAAGCTTTCTTT; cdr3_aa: CASSKSPRSLEAFF
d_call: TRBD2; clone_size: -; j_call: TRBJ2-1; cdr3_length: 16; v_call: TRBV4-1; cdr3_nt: TGCGCCAGCAGCCAAGTAAGAGCGGGGGGCTACAATGAGCAGTTCTTC; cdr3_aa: CASSQVRAGGYNEQFF
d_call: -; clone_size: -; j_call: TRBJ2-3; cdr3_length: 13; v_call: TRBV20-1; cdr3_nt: TGCAGTGCTAGAGATAAGGAGGGAGATACGCAGTATTTT; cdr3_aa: CSARDKEGDTQYF
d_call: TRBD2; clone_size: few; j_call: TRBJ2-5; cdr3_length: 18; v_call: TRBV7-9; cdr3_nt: TGTGCCAGCAGCTTACCCAAGACACTAGCGGGGGACCAAGAGACCCAGTACTTC; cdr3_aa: CASSLPKTLAGDQETQYF
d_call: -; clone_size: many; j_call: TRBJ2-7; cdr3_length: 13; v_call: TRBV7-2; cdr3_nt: TGTGCCAGCAGCTTAGTCGAGGGGTCCGAGCAGTACTTC; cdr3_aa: CASSLVEGSEQYF
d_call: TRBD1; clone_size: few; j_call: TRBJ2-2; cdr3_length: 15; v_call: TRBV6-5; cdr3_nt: TGTGCCAGCAGCCTTCGGACAGGGCGAACCGGGGAGCTGTTTTTT; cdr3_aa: CASSLRTGRTGELFF
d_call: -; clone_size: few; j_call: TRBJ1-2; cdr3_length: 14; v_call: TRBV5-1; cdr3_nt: TGCGCCAGCAGCCCTCGAGCTGCGGTGCTGGGCTACACCTTC; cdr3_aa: CASSPRAAVLGYTF
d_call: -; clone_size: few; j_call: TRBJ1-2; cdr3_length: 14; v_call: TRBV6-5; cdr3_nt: TGTGCCAGCAGTTACGCTACAGGGATTTATGGCTACACCTTC; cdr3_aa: CASSYATGIYGYTF
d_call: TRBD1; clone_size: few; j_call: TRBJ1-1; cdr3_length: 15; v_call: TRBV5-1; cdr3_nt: TGCGCCAGCAGCATTAACTCCGGGACAGGGACTGAAGCTTTCTTT; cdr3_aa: CASSINSGTGTEAFF
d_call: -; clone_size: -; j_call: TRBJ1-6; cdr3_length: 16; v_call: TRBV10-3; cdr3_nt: TGTGCCATCGGTAACCCCCAGGGCCAGGGGAATTCACCCCTCCACTTT; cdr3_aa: CAIGNPQGQGNSPLHF
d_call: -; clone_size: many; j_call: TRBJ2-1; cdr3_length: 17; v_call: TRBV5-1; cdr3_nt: TGCGCCAGCAGCTTGGTCGACGGACACAGAACGTACAATGAGCAGTTCTTC; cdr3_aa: CASSLVDGHRTYNEQFF
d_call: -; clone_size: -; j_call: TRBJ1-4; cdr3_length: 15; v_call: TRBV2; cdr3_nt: TGTGCCAGCAGCCAGGGGTGGTCAGCTAATGAAAAACTGTTTTTT; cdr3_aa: CASSQGWSANEKLFF
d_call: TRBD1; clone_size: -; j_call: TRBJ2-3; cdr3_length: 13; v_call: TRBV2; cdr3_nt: TGTGCCAGCAACAGACAGGGCCCAGATACGCATTATTTT; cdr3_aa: CASNRQGPDTHYF
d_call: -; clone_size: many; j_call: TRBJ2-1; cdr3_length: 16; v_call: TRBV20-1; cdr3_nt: TGCAGTGCCGAACGAACTCCCCTCATGGCCCCAAATGAGCAGTTCTTC; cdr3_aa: CSAERTPLMAPNEQFF
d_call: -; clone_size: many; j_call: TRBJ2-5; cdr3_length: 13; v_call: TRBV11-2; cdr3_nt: TGTGCCAGCAGCTTAAGCCAGAAAGAGACCCAGTACTTC; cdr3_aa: CASSLSQKETQYF
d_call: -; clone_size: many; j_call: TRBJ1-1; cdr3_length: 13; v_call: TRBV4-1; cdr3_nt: TGCGCCAGCAGCCACCAGGGAAACACTGAAGCTTTCTTT; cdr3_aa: CASSHQGNTEAFF
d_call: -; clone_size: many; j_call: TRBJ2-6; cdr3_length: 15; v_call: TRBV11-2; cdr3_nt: TGTGCCAGCAGCTTACAGACCTCTGGGGCCAACGTCCTGACTTTC; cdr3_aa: CASSLQTSGANVLTF
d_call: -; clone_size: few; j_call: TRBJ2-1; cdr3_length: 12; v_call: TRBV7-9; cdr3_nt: TGTGCCAGCAGCTTATTGAGCAATGAGCAGTTCTTC; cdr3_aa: CASSLLSNEQFF